This entry features one T cell receptor (beta chain) sequence. The data derive from a study of T cell changes during pregnancy in multiple sclerosis. The repertoire was sequenced with immunoSEQ multiplex PCR; TCRdb's copy has only in-frame clones and lacks some. Of about 59,000 clones listed, 85% to 90% are singletons. The germline V gene has CDR1 SGHTA and CDR2 FQGNSA. This CDR3 region has 15 residues. J was trimmed by 8 bases and V by 4 bases; bases with no gene match: 8. The receptor was derived from a female donor in good health, enrolled as a control in a pregnancy study. The rearrangement uses TRBV7-2 and TRBJ1-4; 9 bases map to TRBD1. The sequencing here drew on peripheral blood, taken in the first trimester of pregnancy. CDR3 in amino acids: CASSSRGQGFEKLFF. In DNA, the CDR3 is TGTGCCAGCAGCTCCAGGGGACAGGGCTTCGAAAAACTGTTTTTT.